The rows below give T cell receptor beta chains drawn from one sample of a study of blood T cell repertoires in COVID-19. TCRdb keeps only in-frame clones here, not all; method: immunoSEQ multiplex PCR. Among fewer than 350,000 clones listed, approximately 87% were seen once. The specimen sequenced was peripheral blood. Receptors originate from a woman under 40 with COVID-19, enrolled during active disease. CDR3s include the opening cysteine and the closing phenylalanine or tryptophan. The D gene is left open where the match is weak. Clone size is shown for a subset of rows, as once, few, many or a class of expanded clone.

abundance	d_gene	j_gene	v_gene	CDR3aa	CDR3nt
once	TRBD1	TRBJ1-3	TRBV24-1	CARPGTGKIHGNTIYF	TGTGCCAGACCCGGGACAGGAAAGATCCATGGAAACACCATATATTTT
NA	TRBD1	TRBJ1-4	TRBV6-5	CASTSDRAFNEKLFF	TGTGCCAGCACCTCGGACAGGGCGTTTAATGAAAAACTGTTTTTT
NA	NA	TRBJ1-6	TRBV27	CASSGLGQGSSPLHF	TGTGCCAGCAGTGGGCTAGGGCAGGGTAGTTCACCCCTCCACTTT
NA	NA	TRBJ1-4	TRBV5-4	CASSAAPGGEKLFF	TGTGCCAGCAGCGCGGCCCCGGGAGGGGAAAAACTGTTTTTT
NA	NA	TRBJ1-2	TRBV5-4	CASSLRSGYTF	TGTGCCAGCAGCTTGCGGTCAGGCTACACCTTC
NA	NA	TRBJ2-5	TRBV27	CASSSLIGVSQETQYF	TGTGCCAGCAGTTCACTAATCGGGGTTTCACAAGAGACCCAGTACTTC
NA	TRBD1	TRBJ2-3	TRBV7-9	CASLGTVKDTQYF	TGTGCCAGTTTGGGGACAGTCAAAGATACGCAGTATTTT
NA	NA	TRBJ1-2	TRBV19	CASSISGSLYGYTF	TGTGCCAGTAGCATCTCCGGGTCACTCTATGGCTACACCTTC
NA	NA	TRBJ1-5	TRBV27	CASTLAEEGNQPQHF	TGTGCCAGCACCCTGGCGGAGGAGGGCAATCAGCCCCAGCATTTT
NA	NA	TRBJ2-7	TRBV4-2	CASSPGDSSYEQYF	TGTGCCAGCAGCCCCGGCGACAGCTCCTACGAGCAGTACTTC
few	NA	TRBJ1-6	TRBV28	CASSIPGVYNSPLHF	TGTGCCAGCAGCATTCCCGGGGTATATAATTCACCCCTCCACTTT
NA	NA	TRBJ1-4	TRBV7-2	CASNANRGEKLFF	TGTGCCAGCAACGCGAATCGGGGGGAAAAACTGTTTTTT
NA	NA	TRBJ2-3	TRBV27	CASSIQVLSSTDTQYF	TGTGCCAGCAGTATACAGGTTCTATCTAGCACAGATACGCAGTATTTT
NA	NA	TRBJ1-6	TRBV19	CASSIWTRLAALHF	TGTGCCAGTAGTATCTGGACCCGCTTAGCGGCCCTCCACTTT
NA	NA	TRBJ2-7	TRBV24-1	CATRREQYF	TGTGCCACAAGGAGGGAGCAGTACTTC
NA	NA	TRBJ2-3	TRBV19	CASSNLIGGTDTQYF	TGTGCCAGTAGCAACCTAATAGGGGGCACAGATACGCAGTATTTT
NA	NA	TRBJ1-4	TRBV15	CATSSGRGLGEKLFF	TGTGCCACCAGCAGCGGAAGAGGTCTTGGTGAAAAACTGTTTTTT
NA	NA	TRBJ2-7	TRBV11-2	CASSLEDRYEQYF	TGTGCCAGCAGCTTAGAGGACAGATACGAGCAGTACTTC
NA	TRBD2	TRBJ2-2	TRBV4-1	CASSQDGGGADTGELFF	TGCGCCAGCAGCCAAGATGGCGGGGGGGCCGACACCGGGGAGCTGTTTTTT
NA	TRBD1	TRBJ1-4	TRBV4-1	CASSPDRASDEKLFF	TGCGCCAGCAGCCCGGACAGGGCATCAGATGAAAAACTGTTTTTT
NA	NA	TRBJ1-2	TRBV3-1/TRBV3-2	CASSHSVGPGYTF	TGTGCCAGCAGCCATAGTGTCGGTCCGGGCTACACCTTC
NA	NA	TRBJ1-1	TRBV5-1	CASSLAKNTEAFF	TGCGCCAGCAGCTTGGCCAAGAACACTGAAGCTTTCTTT
NA	NA	TRBJ1-4	TRBV7-9	CASSPWEANEKLFF	TGTGCCAGCAGCCCTTGGGAGGCTAATGAAAAACTGTTTTTT
NA	NA	TRBJ2-7	TRBV27	CASSLSGSFTYEQYF	TGTGCCAGCAGTTTATCGGGCAGCTTCACCTACGAGCAGTACTTC
NA	TRBD1	TRBJ2-5	TRBV19	CASSPKSRGQGLRETQYF	TGTGCCAGTAGTCCAAAAAGTCGAGGACAGGGCTTGAGAGAGACCCAGTACTTC
few	NA	TRBJ1-3	TRBV6-5	CASGNGGPGNTIYF	TGTGCCAGCGGGAACGGGGGTCCTGGAAACACCATATATTTT
NA	TRBD2	TRBJ2-3	TRBV5-1	CASSWITSGGGTDTQYF	TGCGCCAGCAGCTGGATAACTAGCGGGGGGGGCACAGATACGCAGTATTTT
NA	NA	TRBJ2-1	TRBV12-5	CASGSPQEDEQFF	TGTGCTAGTGGTTCCCCACAGGAAGATGAGCAGTTCTTC
NA	TRBD2	TRBJ2-1	TRBV6-5	CASNPGLAGVWQFF	TGTGCCAGCAACCCGGGACTAGCGGGGGTCTGGCAGTTCTTC
few	TRBD2	TRBJ2-2	TRBV19	CASTVNVGGTGELFF	TGTGCCAGTACCGTTAATGTCGGGGGGACCGGGGAGCTGTTTTTT
NA	TRBD1	TRBJ1-2	TRBV30	CALGTGVYGYTF	TGTGCCCTCGGGACAGGCGTGTATGGCTACACCTTC
NA	NA	TRBJ2-3	TRBV11-2	CASSYISGLRTDTQYF	TGTGCCAGCAGCTATATTTCAGGGTTACGGACAGATACGCAGTATTTT
NA	NA	TRBJ1-6	TRBV7-2	CASSLGTVTSPLHF	TGTGCCAGCAGCTTAGGGACAGTAACTTCACCCCTCCACTTT
NA	TRBD1	TRBJ1-1	TRBV15	CATSFGGQGATEAFF	TGTGCCACCAGCTTTGGGGGACAGGGGGCTACTGAAGCTTTCTTT
once	TRBD2	TRBJ2-7	TRBV6-5	CASSPPGLARNEQYF	TGTGCCAGCAGTCCCCCGGGACTAGCGCGAAACGAGCAGTACTTC
NA	NA	TRBJ2-3	TRBV28	CASSLRAYRLGRATDTQYF	TGTGCCAGCAGTTTACGGGCCTACAGGTTGGGTAGGGCCACAGATACGCAGTATTTT
NA	NA	TRBJ2-7	TRBV9	CASSFSGTSYEQYF	TGTGCCAGCAGCTTTAGCGGCACCTCCTACGAGCAGTACTTC
NA	NA	TRBJ1-2	TRBV29-1	CSVTGTPNYGYTF	TGCAGCGTGACCGGGACACCGAACTATGGCTACACCTTC
NA	TRBD2	TRBJ2-1	TRBV10-3	CAIKTSGGDSYNEQFF	TGTGCCATCAAAACTAGCGGGGGGGATTCCTACAATGAGCAGTTCTTC
few	NA	TRBJ2-6	TRBV6-4	CASSDSLASSGANVLTF	TGTGCCAGCAGTGACTCTCTAGCCTCCTCTGGGGCCAACGTCCTGACTTTC
NA	NA	TRBJ2-5	TRBV6-1	CASSEDPSRETQYF	TGTGCCAGCAGTGAAGATCCTAGTCGGGAGACCCAGTACTTC
NA	TRBD1	TRBJ2-4	TRBV3-1/TRBV3-2	CASSQSAGGWNIQYF	TGTGCCAGCAGCCAGTCCGCAGGGGGCTGGAACATTCAGTACTTC
few	NA	TRBJ2-1	TRBV10-1	CASRRGGGRYNEQFF	TGCGCCAGCAGGAGGGGGGGAGGCAGATACAATGAGCAGTTCTTC